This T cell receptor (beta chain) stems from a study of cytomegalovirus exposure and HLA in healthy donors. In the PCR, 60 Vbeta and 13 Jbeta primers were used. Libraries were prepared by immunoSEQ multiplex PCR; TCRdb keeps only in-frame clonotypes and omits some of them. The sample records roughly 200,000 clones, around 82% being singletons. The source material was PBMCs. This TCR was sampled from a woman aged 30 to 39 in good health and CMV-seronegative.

DNA of the CDR3: TGCGCCAGCAGCTTGGCCAGCGACTCTGGAAACACCATATATTTT. Protein product: CASSLASDSGNTIYF. The rearrangement joins TRBV5-1 to TRBJ1-3; the D is unclear. V lost 0 bases to trimming and J lost 0 bases, with 7 bases between them. The CDR3 is 15 amino acids. Germline V lookup: CDR1 SGHRS, CDR2 YFSETQ.